Listed here are 28 T cell receptor beta chains from one sample, sequenced in a study of blood T cell repertoires in COVID-19. The method was immunoSEQ multiplex PCR; TCRdb's version includes in-frame clones alone and lacks a portion of them. The sample has tens of thousands of clones, around 80% seen once; the top ten hold roughly an eighth. Sample: peripheral blood. Source of these receptors: a woman of 80 years or more with acute or convalescent COVID-19.

This chain connects TRBV19 to TRBJ1-1, with a possible D match to TRBD1 (6 bases). The CDR3 covers 16 residues. Germline values: CDR1 LNHDA, CDR2 SQIVND (reference sequence). The V gene lost 8 bases and the J gene lost 1 base, with 20 bases spanning the gap. In DNA, the CDR3 is TGTGCCAGTGGGGGCCCCCGACAGGCACCGAACACTGAAGCTTTCTTT. It yields the protein CASGGPRQAPNTEAFF.

The chain is built from TRBV7-7 and TRBJ2-1; D not resolved. This CDR3 has 15 amino acids. V was pared by 5 bases and J by 1 base, with 12 bases between. Germline CDR1 reads SSHAT; CDR2 reads FNYEAQ (reference sequence). Here the CDR3 DNA reads TGTGCCAGCAGCCCAACACCGGGTTCCTACAATGAGCAGTTCTTC. Translating it yields CASSPTPGSYNEQFF.

V gene TRBV10-1 combines with J gene TRBJ1-4, with D perhaps TRBD1 (5 bases). Trimming took off 0 bases at V and 6 bases at J, with 8 bases between the two ends. This CDR3 has 14 amino acids. CDR1 is WNHNN, CDR2 SYGVQD, per germline (reference sequence). The CDR3, as DNA: TGCGCCAGCAGTGAGTCCAGGGCTGATGAAAAACTGTTTTTT. Translated, it gives CASSESRADEKLFF.

The CDR3 DNA is TGTGCCAGCAGCTTAGCCGGCGGAATCTTGTACGAGCAGTACTTC. Translating gives CASSLAGGILYEQYF. The chain is built from TRBV7-8 and TRBJ2-7; D is undetermined. This CDR3 is built from 15 residues. CDR1 and CDR2 from the germline V gene are SGHVS and FQNEAQ. The V end lost 0 bases, the J end lost 4 bases, and 13 bases lay between the germline ends.

In its sample, this clone was seen a few times. The gene calls are TRBV14 and TRBJ1-6; maybe TRBD1 (5 bases). CDR1 SGHDN and CDR2 FVKESK come from the germline V gene. The V and J ends lost 0 bases and 10 bases respectively, with 7 bases between them. The CDR3 is 13 residues long. The CDR3 region has the DNA TGTGCCAGCAGCCAAGACAGGGTGTCACCCCTCCACTTT. This gives the protein CASSQDRVSPLHF.

This chain joins TRBV27 and TRBJ1-1; D uncertain. V shed 5 bases and J shed 1 base, with 11 bases lying between them. The CDR3 covers 14 residues. Looked up from germline, CDR1 is MNHEY and CDR2 is SMNVEV (reference sequence). The CDR3 coding sequence is TGTGCCAGCAGTCACGCGAGGAGGAACACTGAAGCTTTCTTT. Translating it yields CASSHARRNTEAFF.

The rearrangement joins TRBV7-2 to TRBJ2-5; D not resolved. Per germline, CDR1 SGHTA and CDR2 FQGNSA. V dropped 5 bases and J dropped 2 bases, with 15 bases sitting between them. The CDR3 covers 15 residues. As DNA, the CDR3 is TGTGCCAGCAGCCCCCGCCAGCGAGTTCAAGAGACCCAGTACTTC. This sequence encodes CASSPRQRVQETQYF.

This chain connects TRBV19 to TRBJ2-1; 11 positions match TRBD2. Looked up from germline, CDR1 is LNHDA and CDR2 is SQIVND (reference sequence). The V gene end was trimmed by 6 bases and the J gene end by 8 bases; junction bases not matched to a gene: 9. The length of the CDR3 is 15 residues. The CDR3 loop reads CASRLAGGPVDEQFF. CDR3 nucleotides: TGTGCCAGTAGGTTAGCGGGAGGGCCCGTCGATGAGCAGTTCTTC.

This sequence joins TRBV7-9 and TRBJ1-2; D remains unclear. Germline V gene sequence: CDR1 SEHNR, CDR2 FQNEAQ (reference sequence). V was cut by 3 bases and J by 0 bases, with 8 bases left in between. The CDR3 loop spans 14 amino acids. In DNA, the CDR3 is TGTGCCAGCAGCTTCGAGACACCTAACTATGGCTACACCTTC. Translated: CASSFETPNYGYTF.

The rearrangement uses TRBV7-9 and TRBJ1-2; D not certain. The CDR3 has 14 amino acids. CDR1 and CDR2 from the germline V gene are SEHNR and FQNEAQ (reference sequence). Deletions cut 3 bases from V and 2 bases from J, with 10 bases between. The CDR3 here is CASSFPYSNYGYTF. The CDR3 coding sequence is TGTGCCAGCAGCTTTCCCTATTCCAACTATGGCTACACCTTC.

The chain joins TRBV29-1 to TRBJ2-2; D call uncertain. Germline V gene data show CDR1 as SQVTM and CDR2 as ANQGSEA. Trimming shortened V by 7 bases and J by 2 bases, and 11 bases separated the two germline ends. CDR3 length: 13 residues. The CDR3 bases are TGCAGCGCCCTTGGGCGAAACACCGGGGAGCTGTTTTTT. This encodes CSALGRNTGELFF.

This chain uses TRBV27 with TRBJ2-1; the match to TRBD2 covers 9 bases. The V gene end was trimmed by 6 bases and the J gene end by 0 bases; junction bases not matched to a gene: 6. Per germline, CDR1 MNHEY and CDR2 SMNVEV (reference sequence). The CDR3 is 16 amino acids. CDR3 in DNA: TGTGCCAGCAGCTTTAGCGGGAGAGTCTCCTACAATGAGCAGTTCTTC. Amino acid sequence: CASSFSGRVSYNEQFF.

This clone has ten or more counts. The chain carries TRBV5-1 and TRBJ1-3; D ambiguous. V dropped 0 bases and J dropped 0 bases, with 7 bases sitting between them. The CDR3 runs 15 residues. CDR1 SGHRS and CDR2 YFSETQ come from the germline V gene. The CDR3 here is CASSLGADSGNTIYF. CDR3 DNA: TGCGCCAGCAGCTTGGGGGCAGACTCTGGAAACACCATATATTTT.

J is TRBJ1-2 and V is TRBV6-5; maybe TRBD1 (5 bases). The CDR3 is 11 amino acids. With 8 bases removed from V and 7 bases from J, the gap between germline ends came to 11 bases. Germline V gene sequence: CDR1 MNHEY, CDR2 SVGAGI. The CDR3: CASSPGGGYTF. The CDR3, as DNA: TGTGCCAGCTCCCCCGGGGGTGGCTACACCTTC.

The chain recombines TRBV19 with TRBJ1-1; 7 positions match TRBD1. The CDR3 totals 15 residues. CDR1 and CDR2 (germline): LNHDA, SQIVND (reference sequence). J lost 0 bases, V lost 5 bases, and 6 bases had no gene match. CDR3 bases: TGTGCCAGTAGTCTCCGACAGGGATTGAACACTGAAGCTTTCTTT. Its protein is CASSLRQGLNTEAFF.

This clone occurred a few times. The chain recombines TRBV6-5 with TRBJ1-1; D is perhaps TRBD1 (5 bases). V shed 2 bases and J shed 10 bases, with 14 bases lying between them. The germline V gene encodes CDR1 MNHEY and CDR2 SVGAGI. The CDR3 loop spans 13 amino acids. The CDR3 DNA reads as TGTGCCAGCAGTTACGGGCCAGGGCAGAGAGCTTTCTTT. Protein product: CASSYGPGQRAFF.

This chain connects TRBV4-3 to TRBJ2-1; 14 nucleotides line up with TRBD2. Germline trimming cut 2 bases from V and 7 bases from J; bases unmatched to any gene: 13. Germline assignment: CDR1 LGHNA and CDR2 YSLEER. The CDR3 spans 19 residues. CDR3 in amino acids: CASSQSLGLAGETWNEQFF. DNA of the CDR3: TGCGCCAGCAGCCAATCTCTGGGACTAGCGGGAGAGACGTGGAATGAGCAGTTCTTC.

This chain links TRBV21-1 with TRBJ1-1; the D call of TRBD1 is as the table states it, not checked on the DNA. TRBV21-1 is a listed pseudogene. This CDR3 has 13 residues. The CDR3 nucleotides read TGTGCCAGCAGCAAAGACCAGGGGACTGAAGCTTTCTTT. Translating gives CASSKDQGTEAFF.

This sequence joins TRBV19 and TRBJ2-1; 10 nucleotides line up with TRBD1. The J segment lost 8 bases and the V segment lost 10 bases, leaving 11 bases of the junction unmatched. The germline V gene has CDR1 LNHDA and CDR2 SQIVND (reference sequence). This CDR3 spans 14 amino acids. CDR3 amino acids: CATQPGQGRDEQFF. The CDR3 DNA is TGTGCCACCCAACCGGGACAGGGGAGGGATGAGCAGTTCTTC.

The count of this clone is one. The chain is built from TRBV19 and TRBJ2-5; D gene ambiguous. Per germline, CDR1 LNHDA and CDR2 SQIVND (reference sequence). Trimming took 1 base from V and 1 from J, leaving 4 bases between them. The length of the CDR3 is 13 residues. The CDR3 region is CASSIGGQETQYF. CDR3 DNA sequence: TGTGCCAGTAGTATAGGAGGCCAAGAGACCCAGTACTTC. Drawing the rest from reference TRBV19 and TRBJ2-5, the complete variable domain is DGGITQSPKYLFRKEGQNVTLSCEQNLNHDAMYWYRQDPGQGLRLIYYSQIVNDFQKGDIAEGYSVSREKKESFPLTVTSAQKNPTAFYLCASSIGGQETQYFGPGTRLLVL.

The J gene is TRBJ2-7, the V gene TRBV27, with D unresolved. Per germline, CDR1 MNHEY and CDR2 SMNVEV (reference sequence). CDR3 length: 17 amino acids. V was pared by 4 bases and J by 2 bases, with 21 bases between. The CDR3 spells CASSSVDGSSETYEQYF. DNA for the CDR3: TGTGCCAGCAGTTCGGTCGACGGGTCCTCAGAGACCTACGAGCAGTACTTC.

This clone was seen a few times. The chain employs TRBV6-2 or TRBV6-3 and TRBJ2-7, with a weak D call TRBD1 (5 bases). This CDR3 comprises 12 residues. Trimming took 6 bases from V and 5 from J, leaving 11 bases between them. CDR1 and CDR2 (germline): MNHEY, SVGEGT. CDR3 residues: CASSTNRNEQYF. The CDR3 region has the DNA TGTGCCAGCAGCACGAACAGGAACGAGCAGTACTTC.

This chain joins TRBV10-3 and TRBJ1-2; 9 bases fit TRBD1. V lost 2 bases to trimming and J lost 8 bases; unmatched junction nucleotides: 9. Per germline, CDR1 ENHRY and CDR2 SYGVKD. This CDR3 is 15 amino acids long. This chain's CDR3 is CAISEPGTGQRGYTF. The CDR3 nucleotides read TGTGCCATCAGTGAGCCAGGGACAGGGCAGAGGGGCTACACCTTC.

The V and J genes are TRBV4-1 and TRBJ2-5; 12 bases agree with TRBD1. This CDR3 region has 18 residues. V lost 0 bases, J lost 4 bases, and 9 bases stayed unmatched. In germline, CDR1 is MGHRA, CDR2 YSYEKL. The CDR3: CASSQDLGTGGILETQYF. As DNA, the CDR3 is TGCGCCAGCAGCCAAGATCTTGGGACAGGGGGCATTCTAGAGACCCAGTACTTC.

The V call is TRBV3-1 (or the pseudogene TRBV3-2), the J call TRBJ2-7; 15 nucleotides match TRBD2. The CDR3 runs 16 residues. Per germline, CDR1 LGHDT and CDR2 YNNKEL (reference sequence). Trimming cost V 3 bases and J 7 bases; bases outside gene matches: 7. The CDR3 DNA sequence: TGTGCCAGCAGCCACCTCGGACTAGCGGGAGGGCGGGAGCAGTACTTC. This codes for CASSHLGLAGGREQYF.

V and J are TRBV28 and TRBJ1-2, with D possibly matching TRBD1 (6 bases). Germline V CDR1 and CDR2: MDHEN, SYDVKM. The CDR3 sequence is 14 residues long. The V and J ends lost 6 bases and 3 bases respectively, with 14 bases between them. The CDR3: CASRGAGVYYGYTF. CDR3 nucleotides: TGTGCCAGCAGAGGGGCAGGGGTTTACTATGGCTACACCTTC.

This chain connects TRBV4-2 to TRBJ2-5, with 10 bases fitting TRBD2. V was pared by 4 bases and J by 5 bases, with 7 bases of the junction left unmatched. This CDR3 spans 15 amino acids. Looked up from germline, CDR1 is LGHNA and CDR2 is YNFKEQ. The DNA of the CDR3 is TGTGCCAGCAGCCTATCTAGCGGGAGCATGGAGACCCAGTACTTC. Translated, it gives CASSLSSGSMETQYF.

This chain uses TRBV14 with TRBJ1-4; 10 nucleotides agree with TRBD1. There are 15 residues in the CDR3. CDR1 is SGHDN, CDR2 FVKESK, per germline. V trimming: 4 bases; J trimming: 7 bases; junction bases outside the gene matches: 6. For the CDR3, the DNA is TGTGCCAGCAGCCGGGACAGGGGACTAAGTGAAAAACTGTTTTTT. The encoded protein is CASSRDRGLSEKLFF.